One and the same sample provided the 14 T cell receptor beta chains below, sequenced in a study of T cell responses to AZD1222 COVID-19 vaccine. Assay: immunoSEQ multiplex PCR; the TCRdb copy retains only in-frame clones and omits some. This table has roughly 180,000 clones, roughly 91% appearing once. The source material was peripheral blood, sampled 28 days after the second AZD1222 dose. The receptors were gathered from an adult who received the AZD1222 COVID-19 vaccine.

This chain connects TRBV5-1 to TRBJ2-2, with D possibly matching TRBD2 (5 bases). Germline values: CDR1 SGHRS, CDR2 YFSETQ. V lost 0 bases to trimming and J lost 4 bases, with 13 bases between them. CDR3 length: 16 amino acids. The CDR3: CASSLEAEAGTGELFF. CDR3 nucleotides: TGCGCCAGCAGCTTGGAGGCGGAGGCGGGCACCGGGGAGCTGTTTTTT. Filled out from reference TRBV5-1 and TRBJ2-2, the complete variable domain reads KAGVTQTPRYLIKTRGQQVTLSCSPISGHRSVSWYQQTPGQGLQFLFEYFSETQRNKGNFPGRFSGRQFSNSRSEMNVSTLELGDSALYLCASSLEAEAGTGELFFGEGSRLTVL.

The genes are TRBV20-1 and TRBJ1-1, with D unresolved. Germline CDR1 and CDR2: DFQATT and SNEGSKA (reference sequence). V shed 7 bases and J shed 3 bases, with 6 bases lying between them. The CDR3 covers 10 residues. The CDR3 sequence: CSGADTEAFF. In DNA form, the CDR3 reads TGCAGTGGCGCGGACACTGAAGCTTTCTTT.

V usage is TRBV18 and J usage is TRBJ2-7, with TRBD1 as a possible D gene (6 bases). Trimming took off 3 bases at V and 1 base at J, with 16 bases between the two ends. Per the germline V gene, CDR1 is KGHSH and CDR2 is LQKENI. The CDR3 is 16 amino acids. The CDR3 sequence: CASSPLPSQGSYEQYF. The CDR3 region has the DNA TGTGCCAGCTCACCTCTGCCGTCGCAGGGGTCCTACGAGCAGTACTTC.

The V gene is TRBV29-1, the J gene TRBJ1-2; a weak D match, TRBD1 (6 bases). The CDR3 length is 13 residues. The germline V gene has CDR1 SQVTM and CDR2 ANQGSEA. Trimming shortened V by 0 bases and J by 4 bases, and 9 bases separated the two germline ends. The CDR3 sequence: CSVEEPQGYGYTF. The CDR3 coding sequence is TGCAGCGTTGAAGAGCCACAGGGCTATGGCTACACCTTC.

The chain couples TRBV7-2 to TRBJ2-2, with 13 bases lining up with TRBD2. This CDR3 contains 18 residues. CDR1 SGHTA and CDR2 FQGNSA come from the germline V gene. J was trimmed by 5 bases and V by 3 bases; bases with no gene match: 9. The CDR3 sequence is CASSFWSPGLAGTGELFF. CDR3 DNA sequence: TGTGCCAGCAGCTTTTGGTCCCCGGGACTAGCGGGGACCGGGGAGCTGTTTTTT.

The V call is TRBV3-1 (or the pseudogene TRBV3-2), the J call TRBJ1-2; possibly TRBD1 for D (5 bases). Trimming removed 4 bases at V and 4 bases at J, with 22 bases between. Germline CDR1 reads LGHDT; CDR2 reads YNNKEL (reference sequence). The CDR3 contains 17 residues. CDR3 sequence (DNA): TGTGCCAGCAGCCTCGGTTTAAATTGGGGGAAAGTCTATGGCTACACCTTC. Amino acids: CASSLGLNWGKVYGYTF.

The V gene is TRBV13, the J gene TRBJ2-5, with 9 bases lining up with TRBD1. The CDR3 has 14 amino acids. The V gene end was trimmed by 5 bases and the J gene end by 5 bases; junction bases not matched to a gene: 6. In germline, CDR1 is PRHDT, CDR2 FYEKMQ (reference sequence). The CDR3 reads CASSETGGRETQYF. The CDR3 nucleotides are TGTGCCAGCAGCGAAACAGGGGGCAGGGAGACCCAGTACTTC.

The CDR3 coding sequence is TGCAGCGTTGAAGGCCCGACTAGCGGGGGGGCCAAGGAGCAGTACTTC. Translated, it gives CSVEGPTSGGAKEQYF. The chain combines TRBV29-1 with TRBJ2-7, with 14 bases fitting TRBD2. Germline CDR1 reads SQVTM; CDR2 reads ANQGSEA. Trimming at V came to 1 base and at J to 7 bases, leaving 9 bases not matched to a gene. The CDR3 extends over 16 amino acids.

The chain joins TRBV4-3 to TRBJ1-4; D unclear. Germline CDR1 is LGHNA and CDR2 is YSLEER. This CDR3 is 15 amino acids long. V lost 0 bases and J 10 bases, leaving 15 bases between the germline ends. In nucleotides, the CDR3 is TGCGCCAGCAGCCAAGAATCGGCAGGCCCGGGAAAACTGTTTTTT. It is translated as CASSQESAGPGKLFF.

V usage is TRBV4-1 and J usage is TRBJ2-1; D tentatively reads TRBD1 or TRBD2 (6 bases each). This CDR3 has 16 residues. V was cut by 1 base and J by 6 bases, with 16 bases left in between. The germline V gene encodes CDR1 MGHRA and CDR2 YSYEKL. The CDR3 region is CASSQGSRDTRNEQFF. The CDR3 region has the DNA TGCGCCAGCAGCCAAGGATCGCGGGACACCCGCAATGAGCAGTTCTTC.

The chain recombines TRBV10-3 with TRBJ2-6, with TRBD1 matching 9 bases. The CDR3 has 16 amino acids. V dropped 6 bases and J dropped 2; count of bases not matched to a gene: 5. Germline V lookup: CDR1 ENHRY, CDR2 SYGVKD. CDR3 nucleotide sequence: TGTGCCATCAGAGAAACAGGGGGCGCTGGGGCCAACGTCCTGACTTTC. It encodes CAIRETGGAGANVLTF.

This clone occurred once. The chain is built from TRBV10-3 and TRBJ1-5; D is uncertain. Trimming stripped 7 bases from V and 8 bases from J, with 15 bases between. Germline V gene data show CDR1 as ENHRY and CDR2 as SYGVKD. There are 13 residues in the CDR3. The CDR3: CAITPRPEKPQHF. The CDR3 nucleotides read TGTGCCATCACCCCTCGACCGGAAAAGCCCCAGCATTTT.

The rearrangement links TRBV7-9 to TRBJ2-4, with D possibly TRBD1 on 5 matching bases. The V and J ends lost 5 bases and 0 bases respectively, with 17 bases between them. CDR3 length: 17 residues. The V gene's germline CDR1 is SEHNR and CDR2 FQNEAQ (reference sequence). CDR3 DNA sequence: TGTGCCAGCAGCCAAGTAACACAGGCTGCAGCCAAAAACATTCAGTACTTC. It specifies CASSQVTQAAAKNIQYF.

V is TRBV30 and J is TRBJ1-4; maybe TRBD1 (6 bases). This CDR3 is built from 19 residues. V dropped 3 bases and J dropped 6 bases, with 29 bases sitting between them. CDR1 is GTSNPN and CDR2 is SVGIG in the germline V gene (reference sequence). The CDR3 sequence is CAWRGRTQGGLGRDEKLFF. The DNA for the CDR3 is TGTGCCTGGAGAGGTCGGACACAGGGTGGCCTAGGGCGGGATGAAAAACTGTTTTTT.